The clone carrying this T cell receptor beta chain was observed a few times. V lost 5 bases, J lost 2 bases, and 5 bases stayed unmatched. The CDR3 is 16 residues long. Germline V CDR1 and CDR2: SEHNR, FQNEAQ (reference sequence). This record belongs to a study of cytomegalovirus exposure and HLA in healthy donors. Primers: 60 Vbeta forward and 13 Jbeta reverse. Repertoires were generated with immunoSEQ multiplex PCR, while TCRdb's copy carries only in-frame clones and drops some. The table includes 95,000 to 150,000 clones, roughly 80% detected once. The TCR originated in a man aged 55 to 69 in good health and CMV-seropositive. The sequencing sample was made of PBMCs. The rearrangement uses TRBV7-9 and TRBJ2-3, with TRBD2 matching 12 bases. The CDR3 sequence is CASSPGLAGFTDTQYF. The CDR3 DNA follows: TGTGCCAGCAGCCCAGGACTAGCGGGATTCACAGATACGCAGTATTTT.